This record concerns one TCR beta chain sequence. Its antigen is not identified. The data stem from a study of shared clonotypes between healthy human individuals. On the study more broadly: Used for every donor were three CD4 naive, three CD4 memory, two CD8 naive and one CD8 memory plate.

Trimming took 4 bases from V and 0 from J, leaving 13 bases between them. Per the germline V gene, CDR1 is SGHNT and CDR2 is YYREEE (reference sequence). This CDR3 is built from 16 residues. In the original processing: Junction-only immunoSEQ sequences carried no quality scores, so filtering differed. Some clones are missing from TCRdb's copy, which holds only in-frame ones; the method was immunoSEQ multiplex PCR. The D gene and trimming were derived from the DNA, and the V and J assignments and clone size from that table. Of over 2 million clones in the sample, approximately 95% were seen once. The study, taken as a whole, reports: Inspection by rarefaction showed sorted-subset sequencing to be incomplete despite large depth. Sampling covered nothing but blood. Tissue TCR repertoires likely differ from those found in blood.

This chain uses TRBV5-4 with TRBJ1-4, with D possibly matching TRBD1 (6 bases). The origin of this receptor is a man in his late teens or twenties in good health. Sequences were obtained from naive CD4+ T cells sorted from blood. Subset meaning: CD45RA+ positively selected. The CDR3 region has the DNA TGTGCCAGCAGCCTGACAGGCCGAGCAACTAATGAAAAACTGTTTTTT. Its translation is CASSLTGRATNEKLFF.